This section outlines one T cell receptor (beta chain) sequence together with its context. Its antigen is not known. There are 17 residues in the CDR3. Germline CDR1 and CDR2: SNHLY and FYNNEI. The V end lost 6 bases, the J end lost 5 bases, and 23 bases lay between the germline ends. Sequencing used immunoSEQ multiplex PCR; TCRdb keeps in-frame clones, though not all of them. This table has about 98,000 clones, 88% appearing once. The entry originates in a study of T cell responses to AZD1222 COVID-19 vaccine. Study-wide points: Repertoire sampling happened only post peak T cell response. Donors, mostly white British, included more females; clonal diversity was possibly underestimated.

Material: peripheral blood, obtained on day 0 of MenACWY control vaccination. V and J are TRBV2 and TRBJ2-4; D might be TRBD1 or TRBD2, each matching 7 bases. The clonotype was recovered from an adult in good health. The CDR3, as DNA: TGTGCCAGCAGGCCCGATCGATCAGGGGGGGGCGAAAACATTCAGTACTTC. Residues: CASRPDRSGGGENIQYF. Filled out from reference TRBV2 and TRBJ2-4, the complete variable domain reads EPEVTQTPSHQVTQMGQEVILRCVPISNHLYFYWYRQILGQKVEFLVSFYNNEISEKSEIFDDQFSVERPDGSNFTLKIRSTKLEDSAMYFCASRPDRSGGGENIQYFGAGTRLSVL.